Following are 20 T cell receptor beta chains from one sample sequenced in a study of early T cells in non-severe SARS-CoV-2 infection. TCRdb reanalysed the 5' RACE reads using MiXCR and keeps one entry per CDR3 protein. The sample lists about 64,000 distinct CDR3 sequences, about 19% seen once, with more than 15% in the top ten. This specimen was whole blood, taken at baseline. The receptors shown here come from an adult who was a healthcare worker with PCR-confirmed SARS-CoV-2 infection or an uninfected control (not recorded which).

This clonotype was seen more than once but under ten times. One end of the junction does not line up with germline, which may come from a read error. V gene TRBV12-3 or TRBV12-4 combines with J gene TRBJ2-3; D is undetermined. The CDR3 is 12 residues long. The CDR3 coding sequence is TGTGCCAGCAGCCGCGGACCTTCCGAAGTGGATTTT. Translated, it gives CASSRGPSEVDF.

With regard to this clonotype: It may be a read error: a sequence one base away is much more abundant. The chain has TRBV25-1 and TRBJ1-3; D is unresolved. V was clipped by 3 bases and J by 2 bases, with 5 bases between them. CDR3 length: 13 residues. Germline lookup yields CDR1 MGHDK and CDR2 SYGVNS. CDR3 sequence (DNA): TGTGCCAGCAGTGACGGCCCTGGAAACACCATATATTTT. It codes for CASSDGPGNTIYF.

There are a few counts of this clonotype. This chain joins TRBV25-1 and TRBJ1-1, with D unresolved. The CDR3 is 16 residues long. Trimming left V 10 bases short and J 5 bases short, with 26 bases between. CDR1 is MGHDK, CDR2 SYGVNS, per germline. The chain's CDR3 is CATVSVGRAEVTEAFF. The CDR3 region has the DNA TGTGCCACCGTTTCCGTTGGGAGGGCAGAGGTAACTGAAGCTTTCTTT.

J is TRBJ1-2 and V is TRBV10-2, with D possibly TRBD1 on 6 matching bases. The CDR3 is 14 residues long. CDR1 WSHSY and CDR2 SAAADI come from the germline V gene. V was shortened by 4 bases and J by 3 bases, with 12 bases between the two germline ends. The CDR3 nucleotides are TGCGCCAGCAGTGGATCTTGGACAGACTATGGCTACACCTTC. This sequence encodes CASSGSWTDYGYTF.

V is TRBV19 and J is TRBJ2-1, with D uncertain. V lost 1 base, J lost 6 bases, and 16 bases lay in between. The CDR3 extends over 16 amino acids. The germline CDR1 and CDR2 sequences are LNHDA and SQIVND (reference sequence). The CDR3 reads CASSIGQARLLNEQFF. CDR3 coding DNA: TGTGCCAGTAGTATAGGTCAAGCACGGCTCCTCAATGAGCAGTTCTTC.

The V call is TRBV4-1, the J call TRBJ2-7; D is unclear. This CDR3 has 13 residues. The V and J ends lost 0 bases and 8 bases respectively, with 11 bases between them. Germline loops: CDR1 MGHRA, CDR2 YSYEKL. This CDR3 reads CASSQDLGLKQYF. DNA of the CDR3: TGCGCCAGCAGCCAAGATTTAGGCCTTAAGCAGTACTTC.

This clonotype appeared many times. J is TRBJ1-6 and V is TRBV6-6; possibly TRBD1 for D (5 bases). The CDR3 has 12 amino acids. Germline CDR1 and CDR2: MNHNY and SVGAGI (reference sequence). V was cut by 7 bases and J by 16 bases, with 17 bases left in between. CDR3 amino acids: CASTLGEHPLHF. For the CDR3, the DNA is TGTGCCAGCACCCTAGGGGAACACCCTCTCCACTTT.

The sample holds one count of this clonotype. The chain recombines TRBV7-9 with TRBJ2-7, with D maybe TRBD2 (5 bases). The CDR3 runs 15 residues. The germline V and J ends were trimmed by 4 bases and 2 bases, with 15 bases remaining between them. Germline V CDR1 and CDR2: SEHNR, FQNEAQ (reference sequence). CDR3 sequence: CASSSREGTAYEQYF. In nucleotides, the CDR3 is TGTGCCAGCAGCTCTCGGGAAGGTACGGCCTACGAGCAGTACTTC.

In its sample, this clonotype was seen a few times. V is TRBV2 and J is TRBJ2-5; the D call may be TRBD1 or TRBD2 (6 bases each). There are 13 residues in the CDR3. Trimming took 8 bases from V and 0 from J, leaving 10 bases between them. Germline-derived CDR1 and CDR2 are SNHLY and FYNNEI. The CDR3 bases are TGTGCCAGCTCCGGGGGCAACCAAGAGACCCAGTACTTC. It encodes CASSGGNQETQYF.

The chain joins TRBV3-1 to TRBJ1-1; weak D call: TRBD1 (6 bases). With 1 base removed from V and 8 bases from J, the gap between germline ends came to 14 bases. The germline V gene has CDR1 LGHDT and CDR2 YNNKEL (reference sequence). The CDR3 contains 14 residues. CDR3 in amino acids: CASSQVIGGVEAFF. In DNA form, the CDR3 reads TGTGCCAGCAGCCAAGTTATAGGGGGAGTCGAAGCTTTCTTT.

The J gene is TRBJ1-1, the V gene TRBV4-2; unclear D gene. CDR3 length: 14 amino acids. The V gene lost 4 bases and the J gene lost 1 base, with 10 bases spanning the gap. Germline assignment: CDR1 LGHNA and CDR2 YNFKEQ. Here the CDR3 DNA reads TGTGCCAGCAGCCTCAGAGGAGAGAACACTGAAGCTTTCTTT. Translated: CASSLRGENTEAFF.

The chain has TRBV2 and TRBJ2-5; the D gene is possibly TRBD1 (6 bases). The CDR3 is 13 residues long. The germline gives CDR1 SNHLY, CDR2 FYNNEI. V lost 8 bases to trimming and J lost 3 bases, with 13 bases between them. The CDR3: CASLWQGKETQYF. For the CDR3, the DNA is TGTGCCAGCCTCTGGCAGGGGAAAGAGACCCAGTACTTC. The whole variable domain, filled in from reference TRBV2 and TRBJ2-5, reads EPEVTQTPSHQVTQMGQEVILRCVPISNHLYFYWYRQILGQKVEFLVSFYNNEISEKSEIFDDQFSVERPDGSNFTLKIRSTKLEDSAMYFCASLWQGKETQYFGPGTRLLVL.

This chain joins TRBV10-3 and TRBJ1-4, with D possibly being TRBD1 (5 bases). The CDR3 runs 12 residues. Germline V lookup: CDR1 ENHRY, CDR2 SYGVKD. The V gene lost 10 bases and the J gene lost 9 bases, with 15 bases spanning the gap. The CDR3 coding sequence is TGTGCCACCTCGTTTAAGGGGAAAAAACTGTTTTTT. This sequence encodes CATSFKGKKLFF.

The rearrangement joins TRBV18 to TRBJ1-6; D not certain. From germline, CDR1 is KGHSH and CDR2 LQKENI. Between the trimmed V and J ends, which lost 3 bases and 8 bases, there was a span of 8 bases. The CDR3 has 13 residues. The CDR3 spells CASSPREDSPLHF. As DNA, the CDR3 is TGTGCCAGCTCACCTCGGGAGGATTCACCCCTCCACTTT.

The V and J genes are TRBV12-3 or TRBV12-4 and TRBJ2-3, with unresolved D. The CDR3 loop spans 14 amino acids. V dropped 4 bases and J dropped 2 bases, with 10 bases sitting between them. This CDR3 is CASSSKPLTDTQYF. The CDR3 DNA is TGTGCCAGCAGTTCAAAGCCGCTCACAGATACGCAGTATTTT.

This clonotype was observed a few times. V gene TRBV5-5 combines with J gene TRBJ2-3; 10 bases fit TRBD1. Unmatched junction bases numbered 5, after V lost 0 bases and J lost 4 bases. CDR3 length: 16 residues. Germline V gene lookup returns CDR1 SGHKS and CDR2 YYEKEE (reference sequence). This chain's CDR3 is CASSLVSGQGADTQYF. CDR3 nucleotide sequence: TGTGCCAGCAGCTTGGTGTCCGGACAGGGGGCAGATACGCAGTATTTT.

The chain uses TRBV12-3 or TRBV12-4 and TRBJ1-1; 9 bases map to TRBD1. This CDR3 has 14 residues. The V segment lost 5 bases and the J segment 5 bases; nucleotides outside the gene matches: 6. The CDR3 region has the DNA TGTGCCAGCAGTCCCAGGACAGGGGAGACTGAAGCTTTCTTT. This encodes CASSPRTGETEAFF.

The CDR3 DNA reads TGTGCCAGCAGCCCGGGACGGCGCTATGGCTACACCTTC. This encodes CASSPGRRYGYTF. The chain couples TRBV3-1 to TRBJ1-2; possible D gene TRBD1, 5 bases. Germline CDR1 LGHDT, CDR2 YNNKEL (reference sequence). V was cut by 4 bases and J by 4 bases, with 10 bases left in between. The CDR3 has 13 residues.

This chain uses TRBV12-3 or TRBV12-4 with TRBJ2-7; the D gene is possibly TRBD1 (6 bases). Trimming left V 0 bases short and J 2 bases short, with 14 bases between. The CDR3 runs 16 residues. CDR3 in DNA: TGTGCCAGCAGTTTAGCGCTTGCAGGGGCCCCCTACGAGCAGTACTTC. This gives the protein CASSLALAGAPYEQYF.

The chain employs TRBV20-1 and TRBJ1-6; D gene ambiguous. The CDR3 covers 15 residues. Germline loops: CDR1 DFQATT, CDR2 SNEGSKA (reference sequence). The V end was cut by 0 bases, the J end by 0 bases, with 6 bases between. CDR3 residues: CSAREGSSYNSPLHF. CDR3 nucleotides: TGCAGTGCTAGAGAAGGGAGCTCCTATAATTCACCCCTCCACTTT.